This entry concerns a single T cell receptor beta chain. Its antigen is still unknown. Profiled with immunoSEQ multiplex PCR; TCRdb holds only in-frame clones, not every one. The sample lists under 140,000 clones, around nine tenths occurring once. The data were taken from a study of T cell responses to AZD1222 COVID-19 vaccine. Study observations and caveats: Clonal diversity was possibly underestimated, and white British individuals and females predominated among donors. A rise in Spike-specific TCR breadth and depth followed two AZD1222 doses. Vaccine-associated CD4 TCRs spanned spike, dominant at 160-218 and 743-854.

Researchers grouped second doses given at about 4 or about 12 weeks into one pool. Germline V lookup: CDR1 SGHDT, CDR2 YYEEEE. V shed 3 bases and J shed 1 base, with 16 bases lying between them. This CDR3 contains 16 residues. The sample here was peripheral blood, taken 28 days after the second AZD1222 dose. The origin of this receptor is an adult who received the AZD1222 COVID-19 vaccine. The chain links TRBV5-6 to TRBJ1-1, with unresolved D. CDR3 in DNA: TGTGCCAGCAGCTCGCAACCTGACCGAAGGAACACTGAAGCTTTCTTT. Translating it yields CASSSQPDRRNTEAFF.